Listed below are T cell receptor beta chains from one sample, sequenced in a study of PD-1 blockade in mismatch repair-deficient tumors. Sequenced by immunoSEQ multiplex PCR; TCRdb stores in-frame clones only, minus some. Of around 37,000 clones in the sample, over 70% are singletons; the top ten hold 0.9% to 1.2%. The input for sequencing was PBMCs, taken approximately 41 weeks after starting pembrolizumab. The receptors here all came from an adult with mismatch repair-deficient cancer. CDR3s include the opening cysteine and the closing phenylalanine or tryptophan. The D gene is left open where the match is weak. A clone size is listed for some rows: how often the clone was seen (once, few, many), or a class if it is expanded.

clone size,D gene,V gene,J gene,CDR3 DNA,CDR3 protein
-,TRBD2,TRBV5-1,TRBJ2-1,TGCGCCAGCAGCAACGGACTAGCGGGAGCGCAGTTCTTC,CASSNGLAGAQFF
-,-,TRBV28,TRBJ1-2,TGTGCCAGCAGTGGGTCGCTTGTAGCGCTTGGCTACACCTTC,CASSGSLVALGYTF
-,-,TRBV25-1,TRBJ1-1,TGTGCCAGCAGTGAATACGGGGAAAACACTGAAGCTTTCTTT,CASSEYGENTEAFF
-,TRBD2,TRBV30,TRBJ2-3,TGTGCCTGGACACAAGGACTAGCGGTAACAGATACGCAGTATTTT,CAWTQGLAVTDTQYF
-,TRBD2,TRBV9,TRBJ2-1,TGTGCCAGCAGCGGGCCCAGCGGGATGCTATACAATGAGCAGTTCTTC,CASSGPSGMLYNEQFF
-,-,TRBV11-2,TRBJ1-3,TGTGCCAGCAGCCAGGGGTCTCAAGGAAACACCATATATTTT,CASSQGSQGNTIYF
-,-,TRBV4-1,TRBJ2-2,TGCGCCAGCAGCCAACGACACCAGGCGAACACCGGGGAGCTGTTTTTT,CASSQRHQANTGELFF
-,-,TRBV25-1,TRBJ2-1,TGTGCCAGCAGTAGACCCGGGTACCCCCGGAATGAGCAGTTCTTC,CASSRPGYPRNEQFF
few,TRBD2,TRBV5-1,TRBJ2-7,TGCGCCAGCACACCTAGCGGGAGCTCCTACGAGCAGTACTTC,CASTPSGSSYEQYF
-,-,TRBV5-1,TRBJ2-5,TGCGCCAGCAGCGTAGACCAAGAGACCCAGTACTTC,CASSVDQETQYF
-,-,TRBV15,TRBJ2-7,TGTGCCACCGAGGGAGGAAAGTCCTACGAGCAGTACTTC,CATEGGKSYEQYF
-,-,TRBV7-3,TRBJ1-5,TGTGCCAGCAGCATAGATGGGGGGATCGGTCAGCCCCAGCATTTT,CASSIDGGIGQPQHF
-,-,TRBV30,TRBJ2-4,TGTGCCTGGAGTGTTGAGGGGGTGCTAGCCAAAAACATTCAGTACTTC,CAWSVEGVLAKNIQYF
-,-,TRBV29-1,TRBJ2-5,TGCAGCGTTGAAATTCCGTTTGGGGGCCTCCCGGGCCGCCAAGAGACCCAGTACTTC,CSVEIPFGGLPGRQETQYF
-,TRBD1,TRBV30,TRBJ1-4,TGTGCCTGGAGTCTGGACAGGGGTAATGAAAAACTGTTTTTT,CAWSLDRGNEKLFF
-,-,TRBV9,TRBJ2-6,TGTGCCAGCAGCGTAGGAGGATCTGGGGCCAACGTCCTGACTTTC,CASSVGGSGANVLTF
few,-,TRBV2,TRBJ1-2,TGTGCCAGCAAGTTCGTCCGGGGGAGGTATGGCTACACCTTC,CASKFVRGRYGYTF
-,-,TRBV30,TRBJ1-3,TGTGCCTGGAGCTACCCCCCAGGGCCTGGAAACACCATATATTTT,CAWSYPPGPGNTIYF
-,TRBD2,TRBV5-1,TRBJ2-1,TGCGCCAGCAGCTTCCAGACCGGAACAGGGACTAGCGGGAGTTATGAGCAGTTCTTC,CASSFQTGTGTSGSYEQFF
-,-,TRBV4-1,TRBJ1-2,TGCGCCAGCAGCCAAGGCCCAACAACTAACTATGGCTACACCTTC,CASSQGPTTNYGYTF
few,TRBD2,TRBV30,TRBJ2-7,TGTGCCTGGAGTGTTCTAGCGGGACCCTACGAGCAGTACTTC,CAWSVLAGPYEQYF
-,TRBD2,TRBV5-1,TRBJ2-3,TGCGCCAGCAGCTTGGCCGAACTAGCGGGCACAGATACGCAGTATTTT,CASSLAELAGTDTQYF
-,-,TRBV5-1,TRBJ1-1,TGCGCCAGCAGGTGGACAGCTGACACTGAAGCTTTCTTT,CASRWTADTEAFF
-,TRBD2,TRBV10-1,TRBJ2-3,TGCGCCAGCAGTCCCCTCCCGGTAGCGGGGAACACAGATACGCAGTATTTT,CASSPLPVAGNTDTQYF